This entry describes one TCR beta chain. Germline assignment: CDR1 SEHNR and CDR2 FQNEAQ (reference sequence). The ends were cut back, 8 bases at V and 2 bases at J, with 16 bases in the middle. The CDR3 runs 15 residues. The data derive from a study of CD8 T cells in Susac syndrome. Random hexamers were used to reverse transcribe the RNA input (roughly 0.5 to 1 ug). TCRdb fed the immunoSEQ multiplex PCR reads into MiXCR, producing one record per CDR3 protein. The sample records roughly 110,000 distinct CDR3 sequences, around 94% being singletons. The V gene is TRBV7-9, the J gene TRBJ1-5; TRBD1 might be the D (5 bases). The sample comprised CD8+ T cells from PBMCs. The source of this sequence is a human donor with Susac syndrome. The CDR3 region has the DNA TGTGCCAGCGGGTTCTCGGGGGATGGCAATCAGCCCCAGCATTTT. It translates to CASGFSGDGNQPQHF.